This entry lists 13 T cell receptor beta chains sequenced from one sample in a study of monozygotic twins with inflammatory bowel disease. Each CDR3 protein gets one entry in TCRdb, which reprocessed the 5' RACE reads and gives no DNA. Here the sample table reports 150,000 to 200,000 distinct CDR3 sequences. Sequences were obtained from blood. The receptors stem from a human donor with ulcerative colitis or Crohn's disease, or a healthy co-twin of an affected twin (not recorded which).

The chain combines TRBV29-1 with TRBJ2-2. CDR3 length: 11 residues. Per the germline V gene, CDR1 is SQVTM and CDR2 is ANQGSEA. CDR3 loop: CSVDRTGELFF.

The CDR3 loop reads CASSPGLAGYNEQFF. The chain uses TRBV4-3 and TRBJ2-1; lacking DNA, the TRBD2 call made by TCRdb goes unchecked. The CDR3 is 15 amino acids. The germline gives CDR1 LGHNA, CDR2 YSLEER.

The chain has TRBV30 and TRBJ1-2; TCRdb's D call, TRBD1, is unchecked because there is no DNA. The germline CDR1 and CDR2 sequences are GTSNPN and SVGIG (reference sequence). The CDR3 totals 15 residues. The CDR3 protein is CAWGQGAIRRYGYTF.

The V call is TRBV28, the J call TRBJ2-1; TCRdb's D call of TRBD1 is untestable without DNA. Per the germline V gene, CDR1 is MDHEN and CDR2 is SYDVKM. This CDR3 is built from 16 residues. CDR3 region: CASSSWTGGVYNEQFF.

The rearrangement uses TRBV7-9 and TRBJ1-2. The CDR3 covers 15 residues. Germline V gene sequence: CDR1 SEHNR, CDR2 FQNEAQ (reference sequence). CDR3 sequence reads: CASSLENSANYGYTF.

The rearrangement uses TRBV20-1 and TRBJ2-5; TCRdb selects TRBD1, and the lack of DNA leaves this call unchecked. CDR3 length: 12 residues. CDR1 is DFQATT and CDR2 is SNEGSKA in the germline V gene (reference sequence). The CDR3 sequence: CSARGQQETQYF.

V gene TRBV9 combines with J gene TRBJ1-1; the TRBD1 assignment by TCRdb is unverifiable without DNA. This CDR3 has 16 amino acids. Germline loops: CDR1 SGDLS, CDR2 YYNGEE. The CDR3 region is CASSPHPGQGGTEAFF.

CDR3 amino acids: CASSLTGGYGYTF. V gene TRBV7-8 combines with J gene TRBJ1-2; TCRdb lists TRBD1, though no DNA is available to test this call. The CDR3 is 13 amino acids. The V gene's germline CDR1 is SGHVS and CDR2 FQNEAQ.

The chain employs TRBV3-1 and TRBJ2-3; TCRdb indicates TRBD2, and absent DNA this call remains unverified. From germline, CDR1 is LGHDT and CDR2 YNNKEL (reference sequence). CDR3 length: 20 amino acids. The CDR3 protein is CASSQDSPWAGPGGRNTQYF.

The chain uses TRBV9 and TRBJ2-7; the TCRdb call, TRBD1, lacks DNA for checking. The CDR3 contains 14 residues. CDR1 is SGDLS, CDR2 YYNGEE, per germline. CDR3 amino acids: CASSSDRPPYEQYF.

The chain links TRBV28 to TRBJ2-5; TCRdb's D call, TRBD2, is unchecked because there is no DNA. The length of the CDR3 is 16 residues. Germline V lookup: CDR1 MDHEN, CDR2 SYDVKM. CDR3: CASRRFSGRAMETQYF.

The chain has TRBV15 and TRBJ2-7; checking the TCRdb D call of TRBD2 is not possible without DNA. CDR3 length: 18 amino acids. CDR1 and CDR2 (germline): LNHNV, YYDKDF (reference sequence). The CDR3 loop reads CATSGYGGGPFNSYEQYF.

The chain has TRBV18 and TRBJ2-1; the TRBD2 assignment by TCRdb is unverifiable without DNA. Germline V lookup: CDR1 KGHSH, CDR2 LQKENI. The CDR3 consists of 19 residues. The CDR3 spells CASSPWGLAGQSSYNEQFF.